This T cell receptor beta chain originates from a study of blood T cell repertoires in COVID-19. For the study at large: There were acute and convalescent COVID-19 samples, and they came from the United States, Italy and Spain. PBMCs, B-cell-depleted T cells, or T cells provided the cDNA or gDNA that made up the material.

The CDR3 loop spans 14 amino acids. The V and J ends lost 4 bases and 4 bases, in that order; junction bases with no gene match: 7. Germline V lookup: CDR1 SGDLS, CDR2 YYNGEE. Source study methods: Estimation of nucleated cell counts was performed using reference gene primer amplification. Produced via immunoSEQ multiplex PCR; TCRdb's table is partial and in-frame only. Clone size and V and J calls were adopted from that table, with D and trimming inferred from the DNA. Of more than 90,000 clones in the sample, 75% to 90% were seen once. The clonotype comes from a man aged 70-80 years with acute or convalescent COVID-19. The chain employs TRBV9 and TRBJ2-7, with TRBD1 identical over 8 bases. Sequencing was done on a sample of peripheral blood. The CDR3 nucleotides read TGTGCCAGCAGCTTCGGACAGGGATTTTACGAGCAGTACTTC. Translation gives CASSFGQGFYEQYF.